These T cell receptor beta chains were read from a single sample in a study of early T cells in non-severe SARS-CoV-2 infection. MiXCR, run by TCRdb on the 5' RACE reads, gives a single entry per CDR3 protein. The sample holds about 72,000 distinct CDR3 sequences, about 9.5% seen once. Material: whole blood, obtained at baseline. Receptors were obtained from an adult who was a healthcare worker with PCR-confirmed SARS-CoV-2 infection or an uninfected control (not recorded which). Each CDR3 is given with its conserved first and last residue. Each record gives: V gene, J gene, CDR3 protein.

TRBV7-2,TRBJ2-7,CASSLIEQPGQGKEQYF
TRBV7-8,TRBJ2-1,CASSPAGSHNEQFF
TRBV2,TRBJ1-6,CASIGQGRDSPLHF
TRBV7-2,TRBJ2-1,CASRWRRRNEQFF
TRBV2,TRBJ2-7,CASSGRQVGSEQYF
TRBV4-1,TRBJ1-6,CASSQEELGSPLHF
TRBV6-5,TRBJ1-5,CASSRGGLNQPQHF
TRBV5-4,TRBJ2-1,CASSLEQIRNEQFF
TRBV20-1,TRBJ2-5,CSASVGSQGETQYF
TRBV6-4,TRBJ2-3,CASSESGFSTDTQYF
TRBV7-2,TRBJ2-2,CASSSWTGGTGELFF
TRBV5-1,TRBJ1-2,CASSSPDRPNYGYTF
TRBV6-5,TRBJ2-5,CASNLAGAETQYF
TRBV4-1,TRBJ2-7,CASSQESGAPYEQYF
TRBV15,TRBJ1-2,CATSKERDYGYTF
TRBV3-1,TRBJ2-5,CASSQVNLQETQYF
TRBV4-2,TRBJ2-3,CASSQGLAGARGTDTQYF
TRBV12-3/TRBV12-4,TRBJ2-1,CASSFWTGAADGQFF
TRBV14,TRBJ2-3,CASSQTPDTQYF
TRBV7-9,TRBJ1-1,CASSLGDSWNTEAFF
TRBV7-9,TRBJ1-3,CASSLWTALAPNTIYF
TRBV29-1,TRBJ2-3,CSVELAGASDTQYF
TRBV3-1,TRBJ2-3,CASSLGGAASGRRTDTQYF
TRBV6-5,TRBJ2-2,CTSSLGVSVTGELFF
TRBV12-3/TRBV12-4,TRBJ1-1,CASSGQEPTNEAFF